Below, 6 T cell receptor beta chains from the same sample are listed, as sequenced in a study of response to subunit inactivated influenza vaccine (dated by TCRdb to 2016 to 2019). Library method: RT-PCR. The reads were generated on an Illumina HiSeq 2500. The public reads were run again by TCRdb, first through fastp at Q25 and then through MiXCR, and only productive beta chains were kept. Each record represents a unique CDR3 protein, reported with the most common genes and DNA among its rows. In all, the sample holds about 520,000 distinct CDR3 sequences, and roughly 7.9% of those were seen once. Jointly, the top ten make up around 13% of the sample. The sample consisted of PBMCs from blood, taken around 25 months after vaccination. These TCRs come from a man between 50 and 69 years old who received an inactivated influenza vaccine. Donor details come from another sample of the same person, matched by shared clones.

The J gene is TRBJ1-3, the V gene TRBV20-1; D is undetermined. Germline CDR1 DFQATT, CDR2 SNEGSKA (reference sequence). V was shortened by 5 bases and J by 0 bases, with 11 bases between the two germline ends. The CDR3 extends over 14 amino acids. The CDR3, as DNA: TGCAGTGCTGCAATAGGGAACTCTGGAAACACCATATATTTT. The encoded protein is CSAAIGNSGNTIYF.

This chain connects TRBV12-3 or TRBV12-4 to TRBJ2-7; D is unresolved. V lost 4 bases and J lost 3, with 10 bases in between. This CDR3 is built from 13 residues. CDR3 coding DNA: TGTGCCAGCAGTTACACAGAAAACTACGAGCAGTACTTC. Its translation is CASSYTENYEQYF.

This clonotype was recorded a few times. This chain links TRBV30 with TRBJ1-2; the match to TRBD1 covers 7 bases. Per germline, CDR1 GTSNPN and CDR2 SVGIG (reference sequence). The junction had 22 bases not matched to a gene; V was cut back by 4 bases and J by 8 bases. CDR3 length: 17 residues. CDR3 region: CAWIRTGLRGSHRGYTF. The CDR3 DNA follows: TGTGCCTGGATCCGAACAGGTCTCAGGGGGTCCCATCGAGGCTACACCTTC.

This chain joins TRBV29-1 and TRBJ2-3; D might be TRBD1 or TRBD2, each matching 6 bases. CDR3 length equals 15 residues. Germline lookup yields CDR1 SQVTM and CDR2 ANQGSEA. V lost 2 bases and J lost 4, with 16 bases in between. CDR3 protein: CSVERVAGHPDTQYF. The CDR3 nucleotides are TGCAGCGTTGAAAGGGTGGCGGGACACCCAGATACGCAGTATTTT.

This clonotype turned up a few times. The rearrangement links TRBV24-1 to TRBJ2-5; D not resolved. This CDR3 is built from 13 residues. Per the germline V gene, CDR1 is KGHDR and CDR2 is SFDVKD. V shed 8 bases and J shed 5 bases, with 14 bases lying between them. The CDR3 nucleotides are TGTGCCACCAACGCCCCGCATTCGGAGACCCAGTACTTC. Translating gives CATNAPHSETQYF.

This clonotype was detected a few times. Here the CDR3 reads CASSPVTGELFF. The CDR3 DNA is TGTGCCAGCAGTCCCGTGACCGGGGAGCTGTTTTTT. This chain uses TRBV6-2 or TRBV6-3 with TRBJ2-2; D is unresolved. The V end was cut by 5 bases, the J end by 5 bases, with 6 bases between. The germline V gene has CDR1 MNHEY and CDR2 SVGEGT. The CDR3 is 12 amino acids.